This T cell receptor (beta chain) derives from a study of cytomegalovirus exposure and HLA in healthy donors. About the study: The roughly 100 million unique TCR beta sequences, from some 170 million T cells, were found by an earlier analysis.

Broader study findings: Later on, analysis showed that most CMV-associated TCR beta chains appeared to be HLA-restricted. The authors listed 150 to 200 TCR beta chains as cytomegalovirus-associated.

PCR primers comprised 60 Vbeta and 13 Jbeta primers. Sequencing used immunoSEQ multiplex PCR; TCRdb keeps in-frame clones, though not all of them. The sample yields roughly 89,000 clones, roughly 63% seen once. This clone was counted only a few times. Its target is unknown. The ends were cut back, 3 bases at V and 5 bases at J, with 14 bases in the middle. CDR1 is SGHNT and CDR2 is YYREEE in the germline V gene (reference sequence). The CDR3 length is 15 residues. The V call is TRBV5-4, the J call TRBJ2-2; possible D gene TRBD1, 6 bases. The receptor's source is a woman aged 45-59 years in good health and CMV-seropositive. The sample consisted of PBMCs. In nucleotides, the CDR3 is TGTGCCAGCAGCTCGGCGACAGGCGGTACCGGGGAGCTGTTTTTT. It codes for CASSSATGGTGELFF.